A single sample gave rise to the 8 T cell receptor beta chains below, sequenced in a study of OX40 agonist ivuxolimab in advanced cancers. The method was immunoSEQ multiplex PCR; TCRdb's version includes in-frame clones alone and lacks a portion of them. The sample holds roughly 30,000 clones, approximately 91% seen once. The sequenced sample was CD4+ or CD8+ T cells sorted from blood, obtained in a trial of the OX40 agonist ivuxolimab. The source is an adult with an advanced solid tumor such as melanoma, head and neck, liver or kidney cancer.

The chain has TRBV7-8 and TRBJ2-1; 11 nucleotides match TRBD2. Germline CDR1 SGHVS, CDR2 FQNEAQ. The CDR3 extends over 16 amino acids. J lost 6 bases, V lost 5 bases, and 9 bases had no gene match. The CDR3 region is CASSLNPGLAANEQFF. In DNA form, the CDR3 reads TGTGCCAGCAGCCTCAACCCGGGACTAGCGGCCAATGAGCAGTTCTTC.

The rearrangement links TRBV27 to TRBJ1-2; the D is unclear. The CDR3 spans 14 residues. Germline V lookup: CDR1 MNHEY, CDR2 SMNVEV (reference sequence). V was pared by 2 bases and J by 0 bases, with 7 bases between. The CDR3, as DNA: TGTGCCAGCAGTTTAGGGTTTCCTAACTATGGCTACACCTTC. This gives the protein CASSLGFPNYGYTF.

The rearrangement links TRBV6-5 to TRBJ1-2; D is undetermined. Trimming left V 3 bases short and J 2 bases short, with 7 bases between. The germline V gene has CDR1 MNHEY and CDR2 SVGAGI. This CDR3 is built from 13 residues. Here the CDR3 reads CASSYRENYGYTF. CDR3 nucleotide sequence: TGTGCCAGCAGTTATAGGGAGAACTATGGCTACACCTTC.

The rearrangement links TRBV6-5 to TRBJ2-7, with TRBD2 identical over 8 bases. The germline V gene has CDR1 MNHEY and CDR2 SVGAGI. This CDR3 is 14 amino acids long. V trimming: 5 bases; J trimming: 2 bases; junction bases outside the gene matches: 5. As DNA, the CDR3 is TGTGCCAGCAGTCCTGGGCGGGGGGCCTACGAGCAGTACTTC. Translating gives CASSPGRGAYEQYF.

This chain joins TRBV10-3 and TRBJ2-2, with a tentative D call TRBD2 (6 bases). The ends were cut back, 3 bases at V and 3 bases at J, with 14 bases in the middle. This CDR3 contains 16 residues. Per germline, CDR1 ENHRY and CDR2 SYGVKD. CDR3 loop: CAISEGGTKDTGELFF. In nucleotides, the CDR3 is TGTGCCATCAGTGAAGGAGGGACCAAGGACACCGGGGAGCTGTTTTTT.

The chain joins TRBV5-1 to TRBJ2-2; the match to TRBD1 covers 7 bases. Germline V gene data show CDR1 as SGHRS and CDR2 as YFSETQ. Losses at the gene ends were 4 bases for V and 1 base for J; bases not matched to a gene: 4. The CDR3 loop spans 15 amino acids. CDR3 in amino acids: CASSPGTENTGELFF. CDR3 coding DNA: TGCGCCAGCAGCCCCGGGACAGAGAACACCGGGGAGCTGTTTTTT.

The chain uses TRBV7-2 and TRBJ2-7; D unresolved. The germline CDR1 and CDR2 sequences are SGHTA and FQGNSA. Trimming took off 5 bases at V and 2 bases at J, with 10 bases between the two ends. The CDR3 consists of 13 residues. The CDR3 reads CASSPAGTYEQYF. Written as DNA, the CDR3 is TGTGCCAGCAGCCCCGCTGGTACCTACGAGCAGTACTTC.

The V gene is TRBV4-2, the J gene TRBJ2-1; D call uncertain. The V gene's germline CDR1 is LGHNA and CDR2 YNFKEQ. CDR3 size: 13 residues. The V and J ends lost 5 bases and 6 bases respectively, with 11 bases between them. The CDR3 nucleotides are TGTGCCAGCAGCTTGAACCTACCCAATGAGCAGTTCTTC. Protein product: CASSLNLPNEQFF.